These 3 T cell receptor beta chains share one sample of origin, sequenced in a study of patients and donors after allogeneic stem cell transplantation. TCRdb reanalysed the RT-PCR reads using MiXCR and keeps one entry per CDR3 protein. The profile shows around 200,000 distinct CDR3 sequences, around 41% of them singletons. What was sequenced was blood, either unsorted or a sorted T cell fraction (not recorded which). These TCRs come from a human donor who was either an allogeneic HSCT recipient or a stem cell or donor lymphocyte infusion donor (not recorded which). It is not recorded whose cells these are; they may come from a transplant donor.

V usage is TRBV9 and J usage is TRBJ1-1; D is unresolved. CDR1 and CDR2 from the germline V gene are SGDLS and YYNGEE. The CDR3 is made up of 14 amino acids. V was clipped by 0 bases and J by 2 bases, with 8 bases between them. Written as DNA, the CDR3 is TGTGCCAGCAGCGTAGTCCCGCACAACACTGAAGCTTTCTTT. Translated, it gives CASSVVPHNTEAFF.

On this clonotype: At one end, the junction sequence differs from germline, possibly due to a read error. The chain couples TRBV7-2 to TRBJ2-5; D assignment may be TRBD1 or TRBD2 (5 bases each). Germline CDR1 is SGHTA and CDR2 is FQGNSA. The CDR3 covers 14 residues. As DNA, the CDR3 is TGTGCCAGCAGCCTAGCAGGGCAGGCTGAGACCCAGTACTTC. Translation: CASSLAGQAETQYF.

This clonotype was recorded a few times. V gene TRBV5-4 combines with J gene TRBJ1-5; the D gene is possibly TRBD1 (5 bases). The CDR3 consists of 13 residues. CDR1 is SGHNT and CDR2 is YYREEE in the germline V gene (reference sequence). Trimming left V 5 bases short and J 7 bases short, with 13 bases between. The DNA of the CDR3 is TGTGCCAGCAGTCTCCAAGGGACCCAGCCCCAGCATTTT. Its translation is CASSLQGTQPQHF. Drawing the rest from reference TRBV5-4 and TRBJ1-5, the complete variable domain is ETGVTQSPTHLIKTRGQQVTLRCSSQSGHNTVSWYQQALGQGPQFIFQYYREEENGRGNFPPRFSGLQFPNYSSELNVNALELDDSALYLCASSLQGTQPQHFGDGTRLSIL.